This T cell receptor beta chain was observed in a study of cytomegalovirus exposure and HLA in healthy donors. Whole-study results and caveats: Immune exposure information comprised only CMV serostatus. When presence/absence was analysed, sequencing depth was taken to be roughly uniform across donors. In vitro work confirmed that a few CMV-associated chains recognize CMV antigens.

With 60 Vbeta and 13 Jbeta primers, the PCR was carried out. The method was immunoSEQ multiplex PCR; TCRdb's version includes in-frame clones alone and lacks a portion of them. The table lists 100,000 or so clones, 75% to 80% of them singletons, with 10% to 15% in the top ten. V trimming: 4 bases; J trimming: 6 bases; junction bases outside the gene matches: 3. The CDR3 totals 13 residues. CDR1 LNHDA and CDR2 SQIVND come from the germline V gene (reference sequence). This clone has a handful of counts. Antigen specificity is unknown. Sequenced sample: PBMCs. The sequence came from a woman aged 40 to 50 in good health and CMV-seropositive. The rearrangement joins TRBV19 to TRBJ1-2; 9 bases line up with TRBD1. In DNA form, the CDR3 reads TGTGCCAGTAGTACTACAGGGGGCGATGGCTACACCTTC. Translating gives CASSTTGGDGYTF. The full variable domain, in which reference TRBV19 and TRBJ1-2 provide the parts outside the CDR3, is DGGITQSPKYLFRKEGQNVTLSCEQNLNHDAMYWYRQDPGQGLRLIYYSQIVNDFQKGDIAEGYSVSREKKESFPLTVTSAQKNPTAFYLCASSTTGGDGYTFGSGTRLTVV.